One and the same sample provided the 3 T cell receptor beta chains below, sequenced in a study of blood T cell repertoires in COVID-19 (dated by TCRdb to the early 2020s). The library relied on the immunoSEQ multiplex PCR assay. Drawn from immuneACCESS, this table holds only the in-frame rearrangements with V and J called that TCRdb kept. Clones are partly lost; checked studies trace under half to an unresolved V gene and leave the rest unexplained. The sample profile shows 250,000 to 350,000 clones; roughly 87% of them were found once. Together, the top ten hold 2.2% of the sample. Input material: peripheral blood. These receptors were collected from a woman between 45 and 65 years old who had recovered from COVID-19.

A few counts support this clone. The same CDR3 is also encoded by other DNA sequences in this sample. The genes are TRBV7-3 and TRBJ2-1, with 9 bases lining up with TRBD2. CDR1 is SGHTA, CDR2 FQGTGA, per germline. V trimming: 5 bases; J trimming: 3 bases; junction bases outside the gene matches: 5. There are 15 residues in the CDR3. CDR3 residues: CASSPRGGSYNEQFF. For the CDR3, the DNA is TGTGCCAGCAGCCCGCGGGGGGGAAGCTACAATGAGCAGTTCTTC.

The genes are TRBV7-2 and TRBJ2-7; 7 bases align to TRBD1. V gave up 3 bases and J gave up 5 bases; unmatched junction bases: 4. The CDR3 runs 13 residues. CDR1 is SGHTA, CDR2 FQGNSA, per germline. As DNA, the CDR3 is TGTGCCAGCAGCTTGAACAGGGGCGACGAGCAGTACTTC. This sequence encodes CASSLNRGDEQYF.

CDR3 region: CASSLVVGTGTNEQYF. Here the CDR3 DNA reads TGTGCCAGCAGCTTAGTGGTCGGAACAGGGACGAACGAGCAGTACTTC. The chain joins TRBV7-6 to TRBJ2-7; tentatively, D is TRBD1 (6 bases). The CDR3 spans 16 residues. Deletions cut 1 base from V and 5 bases from J, with 18 bases between. Germline V gene data show CDR1 as SGHVS and CDR2 as FNYEAQ.